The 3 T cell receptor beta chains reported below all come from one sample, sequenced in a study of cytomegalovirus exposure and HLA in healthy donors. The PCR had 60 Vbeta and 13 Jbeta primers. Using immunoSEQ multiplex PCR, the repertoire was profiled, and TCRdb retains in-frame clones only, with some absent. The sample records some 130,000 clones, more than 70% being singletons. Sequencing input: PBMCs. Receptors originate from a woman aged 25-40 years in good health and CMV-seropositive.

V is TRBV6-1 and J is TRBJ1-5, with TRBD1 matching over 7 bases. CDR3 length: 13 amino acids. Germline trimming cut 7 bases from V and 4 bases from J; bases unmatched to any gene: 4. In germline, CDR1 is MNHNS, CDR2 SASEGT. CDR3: CASKGGANQPQHF. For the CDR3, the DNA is TGTGCCAGCAAAGGGGGCGCGAATCAGCCCCAGCATTTT.

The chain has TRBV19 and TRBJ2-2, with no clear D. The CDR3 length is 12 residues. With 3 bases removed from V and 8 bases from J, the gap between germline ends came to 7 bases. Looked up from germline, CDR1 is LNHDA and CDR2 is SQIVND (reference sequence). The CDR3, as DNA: TGTGCCAGTAGTATTCTTTCTGGGGAGCTGTTTTTT. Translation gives CASSILSGELFF.

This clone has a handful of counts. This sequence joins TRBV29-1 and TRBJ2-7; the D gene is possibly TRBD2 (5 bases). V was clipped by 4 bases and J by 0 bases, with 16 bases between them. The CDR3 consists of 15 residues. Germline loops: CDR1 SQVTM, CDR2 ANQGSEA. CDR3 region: CSVGGKSTSSYEQYF. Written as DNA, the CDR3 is TGCAGCGTTGGAGGGAAGTCCACTAGCTCCTACGAGCAGTACTTC.